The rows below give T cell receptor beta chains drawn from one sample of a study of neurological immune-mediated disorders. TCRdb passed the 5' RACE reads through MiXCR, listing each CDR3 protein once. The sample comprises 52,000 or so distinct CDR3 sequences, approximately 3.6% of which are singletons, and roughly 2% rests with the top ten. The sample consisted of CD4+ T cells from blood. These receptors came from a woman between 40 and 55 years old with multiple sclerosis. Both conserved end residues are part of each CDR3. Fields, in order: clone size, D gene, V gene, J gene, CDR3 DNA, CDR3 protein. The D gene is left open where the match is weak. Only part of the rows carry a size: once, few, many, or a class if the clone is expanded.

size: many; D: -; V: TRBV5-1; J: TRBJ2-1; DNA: TGCGCCAGCAGCTCGGACATCTACAATGAGCAGTTCTTC; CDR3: CASSSDIYNEQFF
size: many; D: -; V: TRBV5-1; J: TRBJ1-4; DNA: TGCGCCAGCAGCTTGGAAGGGGTTAATGAAAAACTGTTTTTT; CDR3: CASSLEGVNEKLFF
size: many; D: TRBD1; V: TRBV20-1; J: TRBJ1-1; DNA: TGCAGTGCTAGAGATCTAAGTTGGAGGAGAGACAGGGTGATTGAAGCTTTCTTT; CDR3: CSARDLSWRRDRVIEAFF
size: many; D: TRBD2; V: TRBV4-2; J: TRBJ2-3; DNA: TGTGCCAGCAGCCGAAGGACTAGCGGGGACTTCACAGATACGCAGTATTTT; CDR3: CASSRRTSGDFTDTQYF
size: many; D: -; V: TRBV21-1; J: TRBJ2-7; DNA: TGTGCCAGCAGCAAAAAGGGCGGGAGACAAGGGGGACCCTACGAGCAGTACTTC; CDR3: CASSKKGGRQGGPYEQYF
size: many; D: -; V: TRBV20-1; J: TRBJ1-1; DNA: TGCAGTGCTAGAGGCCCGGGACTCACGAACACTGAAGCTTTCTTT; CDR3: CSARGPGLTNTEAFF
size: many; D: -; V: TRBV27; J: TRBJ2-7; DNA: TGTGCCAGCAGTTTAAAGAATGACTCCTCCCGATACGAGCAGTACTTC; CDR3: CASSLKNDSSRYEQYF
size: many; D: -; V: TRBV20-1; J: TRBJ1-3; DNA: TGCAGTGCTTGGGGCAGGAGCTCTGGAAACACCATATATTTT; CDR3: CSAWGRSSGNTIYF
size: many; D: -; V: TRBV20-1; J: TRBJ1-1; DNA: TGCAGTGCTAGTAATTCTGAAGCTTTCTTT; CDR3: CSASNSEAFF
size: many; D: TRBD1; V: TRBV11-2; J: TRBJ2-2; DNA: TGTGCCAGCAGCCCCCGGACAGGGGGTAACGGGGAGCTGTTTTTT; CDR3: CASSPRTGGNGELFF
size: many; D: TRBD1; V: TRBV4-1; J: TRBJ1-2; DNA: TGCGCCAGCAGCCCCCGGACAGGTCTTACTAACTATGGCTACACCTTC; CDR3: CASSPRTGLTNYGYTF
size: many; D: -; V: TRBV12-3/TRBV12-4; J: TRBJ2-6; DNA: TGTGCCAGCAGTCCTTGGGGTTCTGGGGCCAACGTCCTGACTTTC; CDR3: CASSPWGSGANVLTF
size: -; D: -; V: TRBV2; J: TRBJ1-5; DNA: TGTGCCAGCCGGAGAGGGGAATTAGGACAGCCCCAGCATTTT; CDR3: CASRRGELGQPQHF
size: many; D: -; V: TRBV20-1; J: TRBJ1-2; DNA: TGCAGTGCTAGCCAGGGGCAAAGTGGCTACACCTTC; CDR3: CSASQGQSGYTF
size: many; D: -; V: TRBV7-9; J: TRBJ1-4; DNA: TGTGCCAGCAGCCCAGACAGGTTCTACAATGAAAAACTGTTTTTT; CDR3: CASSPDRFYNEKLFF
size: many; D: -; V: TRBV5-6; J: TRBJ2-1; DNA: TGTGCCAGCAGCTTGGGCATACATGGAGAATACAATGAGCAGTTCTTC; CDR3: CASSLGIHGEYNEQFF
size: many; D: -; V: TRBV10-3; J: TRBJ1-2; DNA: TGTGCCATCACGGGACAACCACAGGGTGACTACACCTTC; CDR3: CAITGQPQGDYTF
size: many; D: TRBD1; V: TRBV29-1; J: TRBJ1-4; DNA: TGCAGCGTGGCGACAGGGATGGGAGAAAAACTGTTTTTT; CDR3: CSVATGMGEKLFF
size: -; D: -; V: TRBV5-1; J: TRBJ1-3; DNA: TGCGCCAGCACCCTGACACCTAGCTCTGGAAACACCATATATTTT; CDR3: CASTLTPSSGNTIYF
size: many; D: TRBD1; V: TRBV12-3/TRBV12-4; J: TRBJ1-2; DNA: TGTGCCAGCACCTCGGGACAGGGACATGGCTACACCTTC; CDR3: CASTSGQGHGYTF
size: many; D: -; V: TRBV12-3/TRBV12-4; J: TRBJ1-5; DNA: TGTGCCAGCAGTCCGGGCTCGGGGTACAATCAGCCCCAGCATTTT; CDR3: CASSPGSGYNQPQHF
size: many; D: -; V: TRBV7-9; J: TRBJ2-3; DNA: TGTGCCAGCAGCCTCCCGGCGGATACGCAGTATTTT; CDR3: CASSLPADTQYF
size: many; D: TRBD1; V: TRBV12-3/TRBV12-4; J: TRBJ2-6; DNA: TGTGCCAGCAGTTCGACGGGACAGGGAAACGTCCTGACTTTC; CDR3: CASSSTGQGNVLTF
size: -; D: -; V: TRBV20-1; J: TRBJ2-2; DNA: TGCAGTGCTCTGCGGACGGCCGGGGAGCTGTTTTTT; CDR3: CSALRTAGELFF